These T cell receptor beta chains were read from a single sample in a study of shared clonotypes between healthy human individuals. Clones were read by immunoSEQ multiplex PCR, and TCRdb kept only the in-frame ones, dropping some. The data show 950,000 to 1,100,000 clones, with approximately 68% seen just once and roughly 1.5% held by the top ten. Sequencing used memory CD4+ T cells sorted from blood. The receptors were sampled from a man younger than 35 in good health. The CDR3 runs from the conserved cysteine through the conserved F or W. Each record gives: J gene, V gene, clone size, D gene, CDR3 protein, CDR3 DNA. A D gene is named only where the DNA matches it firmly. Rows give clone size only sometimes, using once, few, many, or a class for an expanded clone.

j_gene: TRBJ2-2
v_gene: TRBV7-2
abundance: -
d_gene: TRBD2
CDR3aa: CASSLVAGVSGELFF
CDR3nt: TGTGCCAGCAGCTTAGTAGCGGGAGTGAGCGGGGAGCTGTTTTTT

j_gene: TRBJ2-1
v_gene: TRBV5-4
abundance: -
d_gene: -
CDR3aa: CASSLGQTAYNEQFF
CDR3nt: TGTGCCAGCAGCTTAGGACAGACGGCCTACAATGAGCAGTTCTTC

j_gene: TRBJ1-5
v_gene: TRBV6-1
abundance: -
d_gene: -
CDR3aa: CASGIGQPQHF
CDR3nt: TGTGCCAGCGGTATCGGTCAGCCCCAGCATTTT

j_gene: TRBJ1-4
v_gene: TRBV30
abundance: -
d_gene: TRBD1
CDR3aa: CAWSPGGLNEKLFF
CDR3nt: TGTGCCTGGAGTCCAGGGGGCTTGAATGAAAAACTGTTTTTT

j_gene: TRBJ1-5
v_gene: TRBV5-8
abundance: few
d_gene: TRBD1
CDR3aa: CASSFGTGGTLNQPQHF
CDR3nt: TGTGCCAGCAGCTTCGGGACAGGGGGAACACTTAATCAGCCCCAGCATTTT

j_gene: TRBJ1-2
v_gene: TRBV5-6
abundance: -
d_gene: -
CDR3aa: CASSLGGQNYGYTF
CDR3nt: TGTGCCAGCAGCTTGGGGGGCCAGAACTATGGCTACACCTTC

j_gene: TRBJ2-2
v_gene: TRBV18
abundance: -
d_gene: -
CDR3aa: CASSPQGFTGELFF
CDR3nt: TGTGCCAGCTCACCACAGGGATTCACCGGGGAGCTGTTTTTT

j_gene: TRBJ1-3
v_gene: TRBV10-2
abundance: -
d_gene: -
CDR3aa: CASGDTGNTIYF
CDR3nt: TGCGCCAGCGGAGACACTGGAAACACCATATATTTT

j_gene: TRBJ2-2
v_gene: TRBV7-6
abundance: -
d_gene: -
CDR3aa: CASSPVYGPPNTGELFF
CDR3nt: TGTGCCAGCAGCCCTGTCTACGGGCCCCCGAACACCGGGGAGCTGTTTTTT

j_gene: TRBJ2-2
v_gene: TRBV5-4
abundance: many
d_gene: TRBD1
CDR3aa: CASSLGGQVIGELFF
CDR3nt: TGTGCCAGCAGCTTGGGTGGACAGGTCATCGGGGAGCTGTTTTTT

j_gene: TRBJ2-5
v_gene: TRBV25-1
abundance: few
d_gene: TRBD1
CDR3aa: CASRDTGGEETQYF
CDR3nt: TGTGCCAGCAGGGATACAGGGGGCGAGGAGACCCAGTACTTC

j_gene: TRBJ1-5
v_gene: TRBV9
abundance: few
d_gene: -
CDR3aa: CASSVAGQTYQPQHF
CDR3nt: TGTGCCAGCAGCGTAGCTGGGCAGACCTATCAGCCCCAGCATTTT

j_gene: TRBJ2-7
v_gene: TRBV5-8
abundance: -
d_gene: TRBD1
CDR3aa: CASRSDRSSYEQYF
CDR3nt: TGTGCCAGCAGGTCGGACAGGAGCTCCTACGAGCAGTACTTC

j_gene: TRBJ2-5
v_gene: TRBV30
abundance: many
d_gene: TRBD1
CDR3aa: CAWSTDREGTQYF
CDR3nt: TGTGCCTGGAGTACGGACAGGGAAGGGACCCAGTACTTC

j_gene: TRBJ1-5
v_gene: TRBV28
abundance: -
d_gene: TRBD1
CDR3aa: CASREGTGGQPQHF
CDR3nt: TGTGCCAGCAGAGAGGGGACAGGAGGGCAGCCCCAGCATTTT

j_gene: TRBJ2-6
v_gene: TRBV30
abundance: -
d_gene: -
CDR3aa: CAWTNVNGANVLTF
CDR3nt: TGTGCCTGGACGAACGTTAATGGGGCCAACGTCCTGACTTTC

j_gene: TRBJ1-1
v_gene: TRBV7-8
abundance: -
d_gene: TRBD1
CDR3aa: CASSADRGTYGAFF
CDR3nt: TGTGCCAGCAGCGCGGACAGGGGTACTTACGGAGCTTTCTTT

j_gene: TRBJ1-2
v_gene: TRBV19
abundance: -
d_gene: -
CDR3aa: CASSILFGQGRRSGYTF
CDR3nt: TGTGCCAGTAGTATACTGTTTGGGCAGGGACGACGGAGTGGCTACACCTTC

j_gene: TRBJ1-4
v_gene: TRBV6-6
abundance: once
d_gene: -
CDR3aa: CASSHNEKLFF
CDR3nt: TGTGCCAGCAGTCATAATGAAAAACTGTTTTTT

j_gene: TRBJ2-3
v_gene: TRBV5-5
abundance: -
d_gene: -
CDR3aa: CASSSIAFENTQYF
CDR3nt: TGTGCCAGCAGCTCTATAGCCTTCGAGAATACGCAGTATTTT

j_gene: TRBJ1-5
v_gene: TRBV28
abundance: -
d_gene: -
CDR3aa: CASSLTSGGHENQPQHF
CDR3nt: TGTGCCAGCAGTTTAACATCCGGGGGACACGAAAATCAGCCCCAGCATTTT

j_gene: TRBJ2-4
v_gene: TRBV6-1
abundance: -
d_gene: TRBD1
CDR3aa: CASSDRTTGNNGIQYF
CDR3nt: TGTGCCAGCAGTGACCGAACGACAGGGAATAACGGCATTCAGTACTTC

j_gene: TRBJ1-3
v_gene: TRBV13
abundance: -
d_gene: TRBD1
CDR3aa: CASSLLTGGSGNTIYF
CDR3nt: TGTGCCAGCAGCCTCCTGACAGGGGGCTCTGGAAACACCATATATTTT

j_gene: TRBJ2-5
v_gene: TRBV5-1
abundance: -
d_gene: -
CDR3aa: CASSLSGSETQYF
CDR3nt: TGCGCCAGCAGCTTATCTGGTTCCGAGACCCAGTACTTC

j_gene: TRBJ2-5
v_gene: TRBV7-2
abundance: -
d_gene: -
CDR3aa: CASSLGTSYQETQYF
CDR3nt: TGTGCCAGCAGTCTCGGGACATCGTACCAAGAGACCCAGTACTTC

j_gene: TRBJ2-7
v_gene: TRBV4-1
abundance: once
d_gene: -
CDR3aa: CASSQGLTSSYEQYF
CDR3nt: TGCGCCAGCAGCCAAGGACTAACTAGCTCCTACGAGCAGTACTTC

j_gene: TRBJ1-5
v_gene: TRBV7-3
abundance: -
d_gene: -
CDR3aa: CASICKGPNQPQHF
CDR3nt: TGTGCGAGCATCTGTAAGGGGCCCAATCAGCCCCAGCATTTT

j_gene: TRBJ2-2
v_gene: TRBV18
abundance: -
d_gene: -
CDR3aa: CASSPRETGELFF
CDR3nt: TGTGCCAGCTCACCCAGGGAGACCGGGGAGCTGTTTTTT

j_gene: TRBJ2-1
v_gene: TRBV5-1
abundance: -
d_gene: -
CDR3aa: CASSEGRSSYNEQFF
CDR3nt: TGCGCCAGCAGCGAGGGCCGAAGCTCCTACAATGAGCAGTTCTTC

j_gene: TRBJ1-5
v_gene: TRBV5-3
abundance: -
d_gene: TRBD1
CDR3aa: CARSLCQADRGNQPQHF
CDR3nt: TGTGCCAGAAGCTTGTGTCAGGCGGACAGGGGCAATCAGCCCCAGCATTTT

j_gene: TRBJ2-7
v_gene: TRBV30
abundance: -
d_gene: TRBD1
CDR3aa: CAWGKAGGVYEQYF
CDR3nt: TGTGCCTGGGGTAAGGCAGGGGGCGTCTACGAGCAGTACTTC

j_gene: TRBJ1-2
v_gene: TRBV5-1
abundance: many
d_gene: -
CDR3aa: CASRSLAGWNYGYTF
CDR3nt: TGCGCCAGCAGAAGTCTGGCAGGTTGGAACTATGGCTACACCTTC

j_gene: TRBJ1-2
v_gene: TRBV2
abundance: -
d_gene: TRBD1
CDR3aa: CASSPGGAGNYGYTF
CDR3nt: TGTGCCAGCAGTCCAGGGGGCGCAGGCAACTATGGCTACACCTTC

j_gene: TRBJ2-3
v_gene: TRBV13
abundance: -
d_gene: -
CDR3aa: CASSLWAQGETDTQYF
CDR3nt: TGTGCCAGCAGCTTATGGGCCCAGGGCGAAACAGATACGCAGTATTTT

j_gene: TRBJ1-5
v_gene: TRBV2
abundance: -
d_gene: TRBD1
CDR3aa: CASSGTGKGNQPQHF
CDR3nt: TGTGCCAGCAGTGGGACAGGGAAGGGCAATCAGCCCCAGCATTTT

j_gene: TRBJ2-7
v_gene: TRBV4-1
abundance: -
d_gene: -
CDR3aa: CASSQSQGGLYEQYF
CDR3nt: TGCGCCAGCAGCCAAAGCCAGGGAGGATTATACGAGCAGTACTTC

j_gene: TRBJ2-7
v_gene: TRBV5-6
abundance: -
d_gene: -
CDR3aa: CASRPRGVGEQYF
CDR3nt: TGTGCCAGCAGACCCAGGGGGGTGGGCGAGCAGTACTTC

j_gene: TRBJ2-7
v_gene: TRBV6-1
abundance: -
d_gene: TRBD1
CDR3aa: CASSEGDRAFYEQYF
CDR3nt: TGTGCCAGCAGTGAAGGGGACAGGGCATTTTACGAGCAGTACTTC

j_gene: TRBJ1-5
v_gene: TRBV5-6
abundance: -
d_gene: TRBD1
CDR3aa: CASSWGTGNNQPQHF
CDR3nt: TGTGCCAGCAGCTGGGGGACAGGGAACAATCAGCCCCAGCATTTT

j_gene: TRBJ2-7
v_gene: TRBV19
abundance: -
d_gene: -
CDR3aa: CASSNPGRIYEQYF
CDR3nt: TGTGCCAGTAGTAACCCAGGACGGATCTACGAGCAGTACTTC

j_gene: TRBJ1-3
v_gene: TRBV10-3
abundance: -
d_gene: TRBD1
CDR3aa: CAIMRTGGPSGNTIYF
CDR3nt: TGTGCCATCATGAGGACAGGGGGCCCCTCTGGAAACACCATATATTTT

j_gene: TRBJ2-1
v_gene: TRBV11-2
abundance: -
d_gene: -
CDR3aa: CASSLERVGEQFF
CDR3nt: TGTGCCAGCAGCTTAGAAAGGGTAGGGGAGCAGTTCTTC

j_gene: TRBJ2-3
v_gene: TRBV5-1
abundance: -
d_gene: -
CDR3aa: CATQKSGQSTDTQYF
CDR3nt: TGCGCCACCCAAAAGTCAGGACAGAGCACAGATACGCAGTATTTT

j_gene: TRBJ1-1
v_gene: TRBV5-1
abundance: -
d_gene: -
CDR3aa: CASSPEYMNTEAFF
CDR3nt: TGCGCCAGCAGCCCGGAATACATGAACACTGAAGCTTTCTTT

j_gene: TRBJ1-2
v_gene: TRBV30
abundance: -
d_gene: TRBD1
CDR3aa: CAWSVPTGLGYGYTF
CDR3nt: TGTGCCTGGAGTGTACCGACAGGGCTGGGCTATGGCTACACCTTC

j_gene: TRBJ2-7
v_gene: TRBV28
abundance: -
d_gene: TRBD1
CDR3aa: CASSFVGTGRSKQYF
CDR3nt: TGTGCCAGCAGTTTTGTCGGGACAGGGAGATCTAAGCAGTACTTC

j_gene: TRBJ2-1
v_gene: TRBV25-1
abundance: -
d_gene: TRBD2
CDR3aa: CASSVGTSTYNEQFF
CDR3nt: TGTGCCAGCAGTGTTGGGACTAGTACCTACAATGAGCAGTTCTTC

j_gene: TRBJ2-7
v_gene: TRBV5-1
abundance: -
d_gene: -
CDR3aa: CASSLGADGSSYEQYF
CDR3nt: TGCGCCAGCAGCTTGGGAGCGGACGGAAGCTCCTACGAGCAGTACTTC